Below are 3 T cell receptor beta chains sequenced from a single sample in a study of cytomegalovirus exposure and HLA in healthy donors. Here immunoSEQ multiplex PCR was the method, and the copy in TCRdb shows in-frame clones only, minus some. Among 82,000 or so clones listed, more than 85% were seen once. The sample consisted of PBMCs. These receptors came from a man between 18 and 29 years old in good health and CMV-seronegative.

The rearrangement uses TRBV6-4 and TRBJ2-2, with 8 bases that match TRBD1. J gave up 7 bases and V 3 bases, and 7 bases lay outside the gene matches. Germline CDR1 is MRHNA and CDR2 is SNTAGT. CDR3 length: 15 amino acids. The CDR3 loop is CASSEAGGAYGELFF. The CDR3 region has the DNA TGTGCCAGCAGTGAGGCAGGGGGCGCTTACGGGGAGCTGTTTTTT.

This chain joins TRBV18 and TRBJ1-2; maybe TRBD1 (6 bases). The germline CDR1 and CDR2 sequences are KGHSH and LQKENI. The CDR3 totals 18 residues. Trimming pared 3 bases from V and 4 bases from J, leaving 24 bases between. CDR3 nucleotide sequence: TGTGCCAGCTCACCCCTGGCAGGGGCGACCCAGGGGACCTATGGCTACACCTTC. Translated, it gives CASSPLAGATQGTYGYTF. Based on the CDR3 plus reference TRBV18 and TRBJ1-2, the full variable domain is NAGVMQNPRHLVRRRGQEARLRCSPMKGHSHVYWYRQLPEEGLKFMVYLQKENIIDESGMPKERFSAEFPKEGPSILRIQQVVRGDSAAYFCASSPLAGATQGTYGYTFGSGTRLTVV.

The CDR3 sequence is CASSGAGGTTYEQYF. CDR3 DNA sequence: TGTGCCAGCAGTGGGGCTGGAGGGACTACCTACGAGCAGTACTTC. The chain carries TRBV2 and TRBJ2-7; 7 bases align to TRBD2. There are 15 residues in the CDR3. Germline V lookup: CDR1 SNHLY, CDR2 FYNNEI. Germline trimming cut 4 bases from V and 2 bases from J; bases unmatched to any gene: 8. Variable domain in full (rest from reference TRBV2 and TRBJ2-7): EPEVTQTPSHQVTQMGQEVILRCVPISNHLYFYWYRQILGQKVEFLVSFYNNEISEKSEIFDDQFSVERPDGSNFTLKIRSTKLEDSAMYFCASSGAGGTTYEQYFGPGTRLTVT.